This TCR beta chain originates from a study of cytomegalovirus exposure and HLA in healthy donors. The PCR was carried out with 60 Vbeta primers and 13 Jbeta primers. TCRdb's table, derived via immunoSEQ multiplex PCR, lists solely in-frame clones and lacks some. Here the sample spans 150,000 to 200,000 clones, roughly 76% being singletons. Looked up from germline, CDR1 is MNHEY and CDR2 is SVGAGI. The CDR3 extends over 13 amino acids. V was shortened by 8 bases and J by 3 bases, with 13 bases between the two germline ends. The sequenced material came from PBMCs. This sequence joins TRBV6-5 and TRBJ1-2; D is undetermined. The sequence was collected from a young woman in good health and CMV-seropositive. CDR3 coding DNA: TGTGCCAGCTCGGTTAGCCCCGACTATGGCTACACCTTC. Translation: CASSVSPDYGYTF.